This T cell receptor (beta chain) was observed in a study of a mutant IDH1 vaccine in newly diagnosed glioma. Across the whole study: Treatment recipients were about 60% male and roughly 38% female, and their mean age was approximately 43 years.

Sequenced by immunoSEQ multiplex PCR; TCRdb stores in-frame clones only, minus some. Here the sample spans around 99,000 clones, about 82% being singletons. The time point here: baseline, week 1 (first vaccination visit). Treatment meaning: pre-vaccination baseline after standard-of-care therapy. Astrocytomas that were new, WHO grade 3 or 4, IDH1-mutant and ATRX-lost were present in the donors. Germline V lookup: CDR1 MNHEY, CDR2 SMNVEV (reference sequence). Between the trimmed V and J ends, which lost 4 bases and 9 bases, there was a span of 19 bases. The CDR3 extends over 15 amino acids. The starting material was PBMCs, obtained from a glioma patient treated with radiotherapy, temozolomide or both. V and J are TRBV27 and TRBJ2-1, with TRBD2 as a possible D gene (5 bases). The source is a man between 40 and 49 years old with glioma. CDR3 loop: CASSSLRVPAGEQFF. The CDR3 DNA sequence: TGTGCCAGCAGTTCCCTGAGGGTACCCGCAGGTGAGCAGTTCTTC.